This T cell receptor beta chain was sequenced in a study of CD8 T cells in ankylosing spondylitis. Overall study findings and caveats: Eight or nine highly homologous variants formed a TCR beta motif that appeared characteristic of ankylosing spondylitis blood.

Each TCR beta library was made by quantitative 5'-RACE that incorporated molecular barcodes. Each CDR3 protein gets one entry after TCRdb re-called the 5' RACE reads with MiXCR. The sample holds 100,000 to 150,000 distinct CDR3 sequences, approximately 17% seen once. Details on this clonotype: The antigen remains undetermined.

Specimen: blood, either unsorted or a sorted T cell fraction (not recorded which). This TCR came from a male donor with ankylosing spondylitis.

The CDR3 sequence: CASSQDGYSYNEQFF. In DNA, the CDR3 is TGTGCCAGCAGCCAGGATGGTTACTCCTACAATGAGCAGTTCTTC. The rearrangement joins TRBV14 to TRBJ2-1; D gene ambiguous. CDR1 and CDR2 (germline): SGHDN, FVKESK. Trimming pared 3 bases from V and 0 bases from J, leaving 9 bases between. CDR3 length: 15 residues.